The T cell receptor beta chain described here comes from a study of blood T cell repertoires in COVID-19. Study context: T cells, B-cell-depleted T cells, or PBMCs supplied cDNA or gDNA.

Study processing details: By means of reference gene primer amplification, nucleated cell counts were estimated. The repertoire was sequenced with immunoSEQ multiplex PCR; TCRdb's copy has only in-frame clones and lacks some. V and J calls and clone size follow that table, whereas D and trimming were derived from the DNA. The table has about 320,000 clones, 90% seen once; the top ten hold roughly 2.6%. The age range of participants was 18 to 89 years, with residence in around 22 US areas. What the recovered Cohort 3 donors had was two negative PCRs, clearance, or symptom resolution. The CDR3 is made up of 11 amino acids. Trimming stripped 7 bases from V and 7 bases from J, with 14 bases between. Germline V CDR1 and CDR2: DFQATT, SNEGSKA (reference sequence).

The source of this sequence is a man in his 60s who had recovered from COVID-19. Sequencing was done on a sample of PBMCs or T cells enriched from blood (not recorded which). This chain connects TRBV20-1 to TRBJ2-7; D is ambiguous. CDR3 nucleotide sequence: TGCAGTGTTATCTCAGGCTGGGAGCAGTACTTC. Translating gives CSVISGWEQYF.